This TCR beta chain was sequenced during a study of T cell responses to AZD1222 COVID-19 vaccine. Repertoires were generated with immunoSEQ multiplex PCR, while TCRdb's copy carries only in-frame clones and drops some. The repertoire consists of 150,000 to 200,000 clones, with 80% to 90% occurring once and the leading ten covering approximately 0.5%. Concerning this clone itself: Its antigen is undetermined.

Regarding the study as a whole: Baseline seropositives among AZD1222 recipients totaled only 5 to 7. Per reports, nearly half of all spike-specific TCRs target regions that are unmutated in variants. Regions 160-218 and 743-854 held dominance among vaccine-associated CD4 TCRs, which spanned spike.

The CDR3 is 15 residues long. The sample consisted of peripheral blood, taken on day 0 of AZD1222 vaccination. This sequence joins TRBV21-1 and TRBJ2-5; the table's D call TRBD2 went unverified against the DNA. TRBV21-1 is noted as a pseudogene. This receptor was identified in an adult in good health. CDR3 DNA: TGTGCCAGCAGCAAGTTTGGACTAGAACTAGAGACCCAGTACTTC. This gives the protein CASSKFGLELETQYF.